These 22 T cell receptor beta chains were all obtained from the same sample, sequenced in a study of beta chain features in type 1 diabetes listed by TCRdb under 2018. Broad study findings and their caveats: Type 1 diabetes patients showed a moderate but significant shortening of TCRB CDR3 length in all four CD4+ subsets.

No antigen is known for these receptors. The protocol used for the library was the immunoSEQ multiplex PCR assay. The entire amount of isolated RNA was reverse transcribed using the High Capacity cDNA Reverse Transcription Kit, so the sequenced TCRB transcripts were expressed ones. What TCRdb holds here is the immuneACCESS table cut down to in-frame rearrangements. Part of the clones is not present; checked against another copy, under half of the missing clones reflect an unresolved V gene, and the others are unexplained. Recorded for this sample are around 45,000 clones; roughly 45% of them occurred a single time. In total, the top ten clones hold 0.13% of the sample. The sequenced sample consisted of stem cell memory CD4+ T cells from blood. The cell subset or site label corresponds to: stem cell-like memory CD4+ T cells. The receptors shown here come from a young man with type 1 diabetes.

This CDR3 reads CASSQSGRGSNEQFF. The CDR3 region has the DNA TGTGCCAGCAGTCAAAGCGGGAGAGGATCGAATGAGCAGTTCTTC. The chain carries TRBV2 and TRBJ2-1; 8 positions agree with TRBD2. Germline-derived CDR1 and CDR2 are SNHLY and FYNNEI. V dropped 5 bases and J dropped 7; count of bases not matched to a gene: 10. The CDR3 has 15 amino acids.

This clone has a handful of counts. This chain connects TRBV28 to TRBJ2-7; D possibly corresponds to TRBD1 (6 bases). The V end lost 8 bases, the J end lost 3 bases, and 17 bases lay between the germline ends. CDR1 MDHEN and CDR2 SYDVKM come from the germline V gene. The CDR3 has 14 residues. CDR3 region: CASVSGQGIYEQYF. The CDR3 nucleotides read TGTGCCAGCGTGAGTGGGCAGGGGATCTACGAGCAGTACTTC. The variable domain in full, with the rest retrieved from reference TRBV28 and TRBJ2-7, is DVKVTQSSRYLVKRTGEKVFLECVQDMDHENMFWYRQDPGLGLRLIYFSYDVKMKEKGDIPEGYSVSREKKERFSLILESASTNQTSMYLCASVSGQGIYEQYFGPGTRLTVT.

CDR3 nucleotides: TGTGCCACCTCCGATCGGATCGCAGGCGAGCAGTACTTC. Residues: CATSDRIAGEQYF. The chain combines TRBV19 with TRBJ2-7; D gene uncertain. Germline values: CDR1 LNHDA, CDR2 SQIVND (reference sequence). The ends were cut back, 10 bases at V and 6 bases at J, with 19 bases in the middle. The CDR3 contains 13 residues.

The chain employs TRBV19 and TRBJ1-5, with TRBD1 matching over 7 bases. Germline V gene lookup returns CDR1 LNHDA and CDR2 SQIVND (reference sequence). The CDR3 length is 18 residues. V lost 5 bases, J lost 4 bases, and 17 bases stayed unmatched. CDR3 coding DNA: TGTGCCAGTAGTCGATATAGGGGATCGGGACAGCGAAATCAGCCCCAGCATTTT. Translating it yields CASSRYRGSGQRNQPQHF.

A few counts support this clone. The chain recombines TRBV5-1 with TRBJ1-2; 7 bases map to TRBD1. This CDR3 region has 13 residues. CDR1 and CDR2 (germline): SGHRS, YFSETQ. J was trimmed by 8 bases and V by 2 bases; bases with no gene match: 6. CDR3 region: CASSFARGEGYTF. As DNA, the CDR3 is TGCGCCAGCAGCTTCGCCAGGGGGGAAGGCTACACCTTC. Looking up the rest from reference TRBV5-1 and TRBJ1-2 gives the full variable domain: KAGVTQTPRYLIKTRGQQVTLSCSPISGHRSVSWYQQTPGQGLQFLFEYFSETQRNKGNFPGRFSGRQFSNSRSEMNVSTLELGDSALYLCASSFARGEGYTFGSGTRLTVV.

J is TRBJ2-2 and V is TRBV27, with D maybe TRBD2 (6 bases). The CDR3 spans 15 residues. V shed 7 bases and J shed 2 bases, with 14 bases lying between them. The germline V gene has CDR1 MNHEY and CDR2 SMNVEV (reference sequence). CDR3 DNA: TGTGCCAGCAAGAAATCGGGACTTAACACCGGGGAGCTGTTTTTT. Its translation: CASKKSGLNTGELFF.

The sample holds a few counts of this clone. The gene calls are TRBV5-6 and TRBJ2-3; D is undetermined. CDR3 length equals 16 residues. Trimming took off 2 bases at V and 1 base at J, with 14 bases between the two ends. From germline, CDR1 is SGHDT and CDR2 YYEEEE. The CDR3 loop is CASSFAPRSGTDTQYF. As DNA, the CDR3 is TGTGCCAGCAGCTTCGCTCCACGCTCAGGCACAGATACGCAGTATTTT.

The chain couples TRBV27 to TRBJ2-3; 8 positions match TRBD1. Per the germline V gene, CDR1 is MNHEY and CDR2 is SMNVEV (reference sequence). This CDR3 is 16 amino acids long. V was pared by 1 base and J by 7 bases, with 10 bases of the junction left unmatched. CDR3 protein: CASSLFPGGQAHTQYF. CDR3 bases: TGTGCCAGCAGTTTATTCCCCGGGGGACAGGCCCATACGCAGTATTTT.

The chain joins TRBV29-1 to TRBJ2-5; unclear D gene. The DNA end favors TRBJ2-7, so the J call may be wrong. Looked up from germline, CDR1 is SQVTM and CDR2 is ANQGSEA. The CDR3 contains 12 residues. Here the CDR3 DNA reads TGCAGCGTTGGAACCCACCCCTACGAGCAGTACTTC. It specifies CSVGTHPYEQYF.

The rearrangement uses TRBV27 and TRBJ2-1; a possible D gene is TRBD1 (5 bases). Germline V lookup: CDR1 MNHEY, CDR2 SMNVEV (reference sequence). V lost 3 bases, J lost 8 bases, and 11 bases lay in between. The CDR3 contains 13 residues. CDR3 DNA sequence: TGTGCCAGCAGTTTCCTGATAGGGGATGAGCAGTTCTTC. Translated: CASSFLIGDEQFF.

The chain is built from TRBV5-1 and TRBJ1-3; D is unresolved. The CDR3 totals 16 residues. The germline CDR1 and CDR2 sequences are SGHRS and YFSETQ. The V and J ends lost 0 bases and 0 bases respectively, with 10 bases between them. This CDR3 reads CASSLGGLRSGNTIYF. The DNA for the CDR3 is TGCGCCAGCAGCTTGGGAGGGTTACGCTCTGGAAACACCATATATTTT.

This clone was observed a few times. The V gene is TRBV7-8, the J gene TRBJ2-3; 7 bases map to TRBD2. The V gene end was trimmed by 0 bases and the J gene end by 3 bases; junction bases not matched to a gene: 0. The CDR3 is made up of 14 amino acids. Germline loops: CDR1 SGHVS, CDR2 FQNEAQ. The CDR3 spells CASSLASGTDTQYF. The DNA of the CDR3 is TGTGCCAGCAGCTTAGCTAGCGGGACAGATACGCAGTATTTT.

Here the CDR3 DNA reads TGTGCCAGCAGTCCCCTAGTGAGCACAGATACGCAGTATTTT. Translating it yields CASSPLVSTDTQYF. The rearrangement uses TRBV28 and TRBJ2-3; D uncertain. V lost 5 bases and J lost 0, with 9 bases in between. The CDR3 spans 14 residues. Germline CDR1 is MDHEN and CDR2 is SYDVKM.

This chain joins TRBV27 and TRBJ2-3, with TRBD2 matching 7 bases. CDR3 size: 15 residues. The germline gives CDR1 MNHEY, CDR2 SMNVEV (reference sequence). V shed 4 bases and J 0 bases; nucleotides not matched to a gene: 4. As DNA, the CDR3 is TGTGCCAGCAGTTCCTGGACTAGAAGCACAGATACGCAGTATTTT. Amino acid sequence: CASSSWTRSTDTQYF.

This clone has more than one count but fewer than ten. The rearrangement uses TRBV27 and TRBJ2-1, with TRBD2 as a possible D gene (6 bases). The germline CDR1 and CDR2 sequences are MNHEY and SMNVEV (reference sequence). The CDR3 consists of 13 residues. Trimming cost V 7 bases and J 2 bases, with 9 bases left between them. As DNA, the CDR3 is TGTGCCAGCACGGAGGGCCCCTACAATGAGCAGTTCTTC. It encodes CASTEGPYNEQFF.

V gene TRBV10-3 combines with J gene TRBJ1-5; 10 nucleotides match TRBD1. Germline CDR1 ENHRY, CDR2 SYGVKD. The ends lost 6 bases at V and 9 bases at J; junction bases unmatched: 8. The CDR3 loop spans 14 amino acids. The CDR3 DNA is TGTGCCATCAGCCATGGACAGGGGGTCGTGCCCCAGCATTTT. Translated: CAISHGQGVVPQHF.

The chain has TRBV27 and TRBJ2-3; D may be TRBD1 (6 bases). This CDR3 has 15 amino acids. Germline V gives CDR1 MNHEY, CDR2 SMNVEV (reference sequence). V shed 2 bases and J shed 1 base, with 10 bases lying between them. DNA of the CDR3: TGTGCCAGCAGTTTAACCTGGGGGCGCACAGATACGCAGTATTTT. It translates to CASSLTWGRTDTQYF.

This clone was counted once. The rearrangement uses TRBV5-1 and TRBJ2-3, with a possible D match to TRBD2 (5 bases). V lost 5 bases and J 3 bases, leaving 13 bases between the germline ends. In germline, CDR1 is SGHRS, CDR2 YFSETQ. This CDR3 comprises 14 residues. In DNA, the CDR3 is TGCGCCAGCAGTAGGCTAGCCCGGACAGATACGCAGTATTTT. It yields the protein CASSRLARTDTQYF.

The chain couples TRBV28 to TRBJ2-1; 7 positions match TRBD2. The CDR3 totals 13 residues. Germline CDR1 is MDHEN and CDR2 is SYDVKM. Unmatched junction bases numbered 4, after V lost 7 bases and J lost 4 bases. In DNA, the CDR3 is TGTGCCAGCATGCAGCGGGGATACAATGAGCAGTTCTTC. It is translated as CASMQRGYNEQFF.

The chain combines TRBV27 with TRBJ2-1; D not resolved. Germline-derived CDR1 and CDR2 are MNHEY and SMNVEV (reference sequence). With 6 bases removed from V and 2 bases from J, the gap between germline ends came to 5 bases. The CDR3 totals 12 residues. Here the CDR3 reads CASRTPYNEQFF. The CDR3 DNA follows: TGTGCCAGCAGGACTCCCTACAATGAGCAGTTCTTC.

This clone was detected a few times. The V call is TRBV5-4, the J call TRBJ1-2; 10 bases are shared with TRBD1. The CDR3 has 13 amino acids. The germline V gene encodes CDR1 SGHNT and CDR2 YYREEE (reference sequence). With 4 bases clipped from V and 8 bases from J, the junction kept 5 bases outside the gene matches. The CDR3 nucleotides read TGTGCCAGCAGCCAGACAGGGGGCTACGGCTACACCTTC. Amino acids: CASSQTGGYGYTF.

This clone has only a few counts. The chain employs TRBV7-3 and TRBJ2-3, with D unresolved. Deletions cut 2 bases from V and 0 bases from J, with 12 bases between. The CDR3 has 16 amino acids. CDR1 is SGHTA and CDR2 is FQGTGA in the germline V gene. CDR3 nucleotide sequence: TGTGCCAGCAGCTTAGGTGTCTCAACTAGCACAGATACGCAGTATTTT. Protein product: CASSLGVSTSTDTQYF.